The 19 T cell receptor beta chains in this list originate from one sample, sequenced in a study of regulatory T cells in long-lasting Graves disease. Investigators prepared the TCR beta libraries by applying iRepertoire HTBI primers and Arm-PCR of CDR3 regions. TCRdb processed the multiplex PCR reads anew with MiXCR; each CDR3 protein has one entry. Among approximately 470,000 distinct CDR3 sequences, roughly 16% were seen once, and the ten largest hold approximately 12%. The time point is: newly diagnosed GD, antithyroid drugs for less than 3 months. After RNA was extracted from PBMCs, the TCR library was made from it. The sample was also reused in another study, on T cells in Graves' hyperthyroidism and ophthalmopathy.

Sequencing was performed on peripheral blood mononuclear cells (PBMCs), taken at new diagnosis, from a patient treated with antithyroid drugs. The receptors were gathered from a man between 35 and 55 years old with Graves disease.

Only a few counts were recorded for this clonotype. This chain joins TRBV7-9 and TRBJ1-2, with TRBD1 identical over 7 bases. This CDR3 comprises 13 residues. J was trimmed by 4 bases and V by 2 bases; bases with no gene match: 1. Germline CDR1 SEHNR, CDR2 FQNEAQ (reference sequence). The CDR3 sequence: CASSLPGGYGYTF. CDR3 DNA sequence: TGTGCCAGCAGCTTACCAGGGGGCTATGGCTACACCTTC. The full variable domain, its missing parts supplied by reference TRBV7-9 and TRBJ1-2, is DTGVSQNPRHKITKRGQNVTFRCDPISEHNRLYWYRQTLGQGPEFLTYFQNEAQLEKSRLLSDRFSAERPKGSFSTLEIQRTEQGDSAMYLCASSLPGGYGYTFGSGTRLTVV.

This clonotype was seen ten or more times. CDR3 protein: CASSFTSNTQYF. The CDR3 DNA sequence: TGCGCCAGCAGCTTTACCTCTAATACGCAGTATTTT. The chain employs TRBV5-1 and TRBJ2-3; D not certain. Trimming cost V 2 bases and J 7 bases, with 8 bases left between them. Germline loops: CDR1 SGHRS, CDR2 YFSETQ. This CDR3 is built from 12 residues.

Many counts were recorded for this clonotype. In nucleotides, the CDR3 is TGTGCCAGCAGTGGGGGGACTAGAGAGACCCAGTACTTC. Its protein product is CASSGGTRETQYF. V is TRBV2 and J is TRBJ2-5; 8 bases are a match to TRBD2. The germline gives CDR1 SNHLY, CDR2 FYNNEI. J was trimmed by 4 bases and V by 4 bases; bases with no gene match: 2. This CDR3 comprises 13 residues.

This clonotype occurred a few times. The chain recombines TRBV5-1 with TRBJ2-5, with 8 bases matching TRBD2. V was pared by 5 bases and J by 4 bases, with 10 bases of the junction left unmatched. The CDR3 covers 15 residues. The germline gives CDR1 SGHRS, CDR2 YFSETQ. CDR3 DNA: TGCGCCAGCAGGCTCGGTACGGGAGGGCCAGAGACCCAGTACTTC. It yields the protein CASRLGTGGPETQYF.

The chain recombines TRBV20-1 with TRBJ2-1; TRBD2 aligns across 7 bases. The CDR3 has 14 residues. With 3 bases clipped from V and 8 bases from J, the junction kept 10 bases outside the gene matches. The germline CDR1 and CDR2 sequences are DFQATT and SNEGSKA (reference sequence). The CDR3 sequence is CSARAGAVRDEQFF. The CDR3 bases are TGCAGTGCTAGGGCGGGAGCGGTTAGGGATGAGCAGTTCTTC.

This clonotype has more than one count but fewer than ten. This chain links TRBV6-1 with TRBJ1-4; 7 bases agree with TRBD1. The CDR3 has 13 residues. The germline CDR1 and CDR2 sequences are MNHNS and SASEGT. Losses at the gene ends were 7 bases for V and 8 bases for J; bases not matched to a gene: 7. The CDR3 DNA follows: TGTGCCAGCAAAGAGACAGGGTTGGAAAAACTGTTTTTT. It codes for CASKETGLEKLFF.

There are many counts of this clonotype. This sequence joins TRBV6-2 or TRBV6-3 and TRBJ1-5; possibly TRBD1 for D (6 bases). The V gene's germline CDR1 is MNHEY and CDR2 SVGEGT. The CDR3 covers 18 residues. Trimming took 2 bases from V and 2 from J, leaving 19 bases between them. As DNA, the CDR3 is TGTGCCAGCAGTTACCCGACAGGAGGATTTGAGGGCAATCAGCCCCAGCATTTT. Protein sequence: CASSYPTGGFEGNQPQHF.

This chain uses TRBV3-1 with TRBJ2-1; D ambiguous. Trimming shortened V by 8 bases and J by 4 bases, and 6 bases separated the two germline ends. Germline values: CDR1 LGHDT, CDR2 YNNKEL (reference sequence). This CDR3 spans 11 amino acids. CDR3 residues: CASGKYNEQFF. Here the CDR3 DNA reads TGTGCCAGCGGCAAATACAATGAGCAGTTCTTC.

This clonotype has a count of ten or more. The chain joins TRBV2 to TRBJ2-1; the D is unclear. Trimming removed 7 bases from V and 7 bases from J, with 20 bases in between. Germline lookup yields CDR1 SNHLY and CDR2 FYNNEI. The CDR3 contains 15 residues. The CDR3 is CASIQSSLGLNEQFF. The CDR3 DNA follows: TGTGCCAGCATACAGAGCAGTTTAGGCCTAAATGAGCAGTTCTTC.

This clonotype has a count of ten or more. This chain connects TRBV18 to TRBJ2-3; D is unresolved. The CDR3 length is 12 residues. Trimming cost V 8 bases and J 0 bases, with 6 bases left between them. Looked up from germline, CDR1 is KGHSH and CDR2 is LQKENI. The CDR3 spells CASSESTDTQYF. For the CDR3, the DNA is TGTGCCAGCAGTGAAAGCACAGATACGCAGTATTTT.

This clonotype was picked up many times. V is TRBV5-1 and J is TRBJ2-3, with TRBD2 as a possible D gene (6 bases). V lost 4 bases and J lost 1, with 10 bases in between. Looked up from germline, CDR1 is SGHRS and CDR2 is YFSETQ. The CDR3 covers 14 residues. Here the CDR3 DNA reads TGCGCCAGCAGCACCTGGGGGGGCACAGATACGCAGTATTTT. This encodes CASSTWGGTDTQYF.

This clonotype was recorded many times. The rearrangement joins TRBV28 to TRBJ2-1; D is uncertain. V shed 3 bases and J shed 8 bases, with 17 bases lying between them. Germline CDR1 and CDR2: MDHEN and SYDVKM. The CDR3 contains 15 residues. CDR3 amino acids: CASSLSNLLWDEQFF. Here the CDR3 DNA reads TGTGCCAGCAGTTTGTCGAACCTCCTATGGGATGAGCAGTTCTTC.

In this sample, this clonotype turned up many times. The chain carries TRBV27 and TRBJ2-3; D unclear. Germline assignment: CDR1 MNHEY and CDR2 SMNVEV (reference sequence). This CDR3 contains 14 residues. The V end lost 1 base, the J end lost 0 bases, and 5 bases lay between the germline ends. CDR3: CASSLWGSTDTQYF. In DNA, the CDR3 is TGTGCCAGCAGTTTATGGGGTAGCACAGATACGCAGTATTTT.

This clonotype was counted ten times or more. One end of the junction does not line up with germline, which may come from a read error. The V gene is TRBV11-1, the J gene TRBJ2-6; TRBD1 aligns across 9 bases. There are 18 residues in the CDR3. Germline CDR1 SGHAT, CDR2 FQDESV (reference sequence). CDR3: CANSTTGQGSTGANVLTF. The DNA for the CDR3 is TGTGCCAACAGCACCACGGGACAGGGCAGCACTGGGGCCAACGTCCTGACTTTC.

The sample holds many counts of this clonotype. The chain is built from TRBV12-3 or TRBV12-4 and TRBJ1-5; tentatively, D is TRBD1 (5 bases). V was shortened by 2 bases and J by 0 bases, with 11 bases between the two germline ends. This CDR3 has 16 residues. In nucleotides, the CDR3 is TGTGCCAGCAGTTTATCGGGGGGAGATAGCAATCAGCCCCAGCATTTT. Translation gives CASSLSGGDSNQPQHF.

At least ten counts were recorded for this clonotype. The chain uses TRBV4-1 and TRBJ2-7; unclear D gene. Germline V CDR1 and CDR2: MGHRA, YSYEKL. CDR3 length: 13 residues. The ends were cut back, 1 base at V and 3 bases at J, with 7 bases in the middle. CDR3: CASSQAASYEQYF. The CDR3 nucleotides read TGCGCCAGCAGCCAAGCGGCCAGCTACGAGCAGTACTTC.

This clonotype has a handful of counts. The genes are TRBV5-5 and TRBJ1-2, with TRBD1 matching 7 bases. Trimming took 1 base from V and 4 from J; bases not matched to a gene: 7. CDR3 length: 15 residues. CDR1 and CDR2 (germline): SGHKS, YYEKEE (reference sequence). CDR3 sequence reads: CASSLTYDRAYGYTF. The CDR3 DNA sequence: TGTGCCAGCAGCTTGACTTACGACAGGGCCTATGGCTACACCTTC.

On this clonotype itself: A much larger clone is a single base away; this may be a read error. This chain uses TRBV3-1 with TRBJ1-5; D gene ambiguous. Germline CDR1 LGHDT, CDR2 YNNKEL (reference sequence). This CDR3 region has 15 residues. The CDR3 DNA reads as TGTGCCAGCAGCCAACGGCTGAATAGCTATCAGCCCCAGCATTTT. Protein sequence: CASSQRLNSYQPQHF.

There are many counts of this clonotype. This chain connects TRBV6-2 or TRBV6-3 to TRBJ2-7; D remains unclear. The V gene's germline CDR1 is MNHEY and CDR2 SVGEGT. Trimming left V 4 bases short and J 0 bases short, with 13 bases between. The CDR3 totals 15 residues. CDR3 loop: CASSLSGSYSYEQYF. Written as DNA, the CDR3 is TGTGCCAGCAGTTTGTCTGGCAGTTACTCCTACGAGCAGTACTTC.